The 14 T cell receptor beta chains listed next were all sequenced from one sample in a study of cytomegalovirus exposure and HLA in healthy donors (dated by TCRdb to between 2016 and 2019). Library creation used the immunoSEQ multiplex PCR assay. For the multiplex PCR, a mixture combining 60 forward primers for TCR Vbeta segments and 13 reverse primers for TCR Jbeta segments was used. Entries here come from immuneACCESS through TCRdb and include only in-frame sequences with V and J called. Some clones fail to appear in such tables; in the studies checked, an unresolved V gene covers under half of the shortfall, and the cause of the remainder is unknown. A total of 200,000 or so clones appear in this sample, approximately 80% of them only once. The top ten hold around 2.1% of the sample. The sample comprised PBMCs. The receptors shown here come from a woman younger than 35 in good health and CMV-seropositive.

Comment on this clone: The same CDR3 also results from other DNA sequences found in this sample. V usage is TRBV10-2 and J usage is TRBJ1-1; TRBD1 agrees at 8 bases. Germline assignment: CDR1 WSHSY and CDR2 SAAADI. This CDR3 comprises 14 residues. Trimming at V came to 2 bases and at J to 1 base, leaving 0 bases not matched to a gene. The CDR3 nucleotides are TGCGCCAGCAGTGAGGGACAGGGGAACACTGAAGCTTTCTTT. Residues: CASSEGQGNTEAFF.

The CDR3 sequence: CASSLGTTNTGELFF. The DNA of the CDR3 is TGCGCCAGCAGCTTAGGGACTACGAACACCGGGGAGCTGTTTTTT. The J gene is TRBJ2-2, the V gene TRBV5-1; 7 bases are shared with TRBD2. The CDR3 length is 15 residues. Germline V gene data show CDR1 as SGHRS and CDR2 as YFSETQ. V lost 2 bases to trimming and J lost 0 bases; unmatched junction nucleotides: 1.

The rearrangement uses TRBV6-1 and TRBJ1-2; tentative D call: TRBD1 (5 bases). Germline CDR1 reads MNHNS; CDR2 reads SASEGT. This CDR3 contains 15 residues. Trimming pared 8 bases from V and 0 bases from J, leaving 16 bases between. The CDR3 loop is CASSETDTANYGYTF. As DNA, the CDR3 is TGTGCCAGCTCAGAGACAGACACAGCTAACTATGGCTACACCTTC.

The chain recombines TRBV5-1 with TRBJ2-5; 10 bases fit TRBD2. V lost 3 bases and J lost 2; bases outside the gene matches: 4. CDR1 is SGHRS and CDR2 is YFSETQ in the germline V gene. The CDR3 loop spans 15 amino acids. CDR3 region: CASSYSSGGQETQYF. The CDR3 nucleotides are TGCGCCAGCAGCTATTCTAGCGGGGGTCAAGAGACCCAGTACTTC.

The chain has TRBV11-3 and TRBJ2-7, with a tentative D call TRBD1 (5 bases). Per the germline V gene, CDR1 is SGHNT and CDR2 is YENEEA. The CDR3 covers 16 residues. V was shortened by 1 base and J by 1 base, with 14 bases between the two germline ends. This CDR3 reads CASSLAQGSESYEQYV. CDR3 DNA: TGTGCCAGCAGCTTAGCGCAGGGTTCGGAGTCCTACGAGCAGTACGTC.

CDR3 in DNA: TGTGCCAGTAGGGGTGTCAGGGGGCGAGGCGAGCAGTACTTC. Protein: CASRGVRGRGEQYF. This sequence joins TRBV19 and TRBJ2-7; TRBD1 agrees at 8 bases. J gave up 6 bases and V 6 bases, and 10 bases lay outside the gene matches. CDR1 and CDR2 from the germline V gene are LNHDA and SQIVND (reference sequence). This CDR3 has 14 residues. The full variable domain, its missing parts supplied by reference TRBV19 and TRBJ2-7, is DGGITQSPKYLFRKEGQNVTLSCEQNLNHDAMYWYRQDPGQGLRLIYYSQIVNDFQKGDIAEGYSVSREKKESFPLTVTSAQKNPTAFYLCASRGVRGRGEQYFGPGTRLTVT.

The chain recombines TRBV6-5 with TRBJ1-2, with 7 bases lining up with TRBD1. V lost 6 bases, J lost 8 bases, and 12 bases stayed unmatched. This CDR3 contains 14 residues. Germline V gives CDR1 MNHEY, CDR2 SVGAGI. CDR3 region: CASREPDRAGGYTF. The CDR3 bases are TGTGCCAGCAGGGAACCCGACAGGGCAGGAGGCTACACCTTC.

The CDR3 nucleotides are TGTGCCACCAGCAGAGATCCCAGGGCACAGACCCAGTACTTC. Residues: CATSRDPRAQTQYF. This sequence joins TRBV15 and TRBJ2-5, with a weak D call TRBD1 (5 bases). CDR3 length equals 14 residues. From germline, CDR1 is LNHNV and CDR2 YYDKDF (reference sequence). Deletions cut 0 bases from V and 6 bases from J, with 11 bases between.

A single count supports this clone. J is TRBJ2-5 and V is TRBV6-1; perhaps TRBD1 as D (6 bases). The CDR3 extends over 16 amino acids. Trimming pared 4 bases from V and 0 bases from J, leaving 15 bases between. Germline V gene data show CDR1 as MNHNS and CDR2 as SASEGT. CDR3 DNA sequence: TGTGCCAGCAGTGCTCCAGGGGCCCCTAACCAAGAGACCCAGTACTTC. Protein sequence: CASSAPGAPNQETQYF.

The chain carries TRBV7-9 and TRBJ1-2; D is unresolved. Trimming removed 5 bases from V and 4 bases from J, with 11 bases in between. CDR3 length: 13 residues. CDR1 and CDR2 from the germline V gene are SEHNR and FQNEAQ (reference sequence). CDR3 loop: CASSGPGGYGYTF. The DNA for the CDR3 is TGTGCCAGCAGCGGCCCCGGAGGCTATGGCTACACCTTC.

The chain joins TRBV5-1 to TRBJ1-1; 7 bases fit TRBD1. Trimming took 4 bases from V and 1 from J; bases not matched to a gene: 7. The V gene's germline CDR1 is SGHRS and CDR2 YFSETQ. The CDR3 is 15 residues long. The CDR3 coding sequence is TGCGCCAGCAGCGTGGCCGGACAGGAGAACACTGAAGCTTTCTTT. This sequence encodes CASSVAGQENTEAFF.

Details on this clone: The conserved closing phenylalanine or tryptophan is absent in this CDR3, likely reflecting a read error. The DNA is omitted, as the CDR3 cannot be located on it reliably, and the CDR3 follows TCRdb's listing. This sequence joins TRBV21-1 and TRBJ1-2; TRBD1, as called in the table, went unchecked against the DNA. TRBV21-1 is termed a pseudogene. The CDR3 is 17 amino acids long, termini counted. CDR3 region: CASSKGLGLHLRFGDYK.

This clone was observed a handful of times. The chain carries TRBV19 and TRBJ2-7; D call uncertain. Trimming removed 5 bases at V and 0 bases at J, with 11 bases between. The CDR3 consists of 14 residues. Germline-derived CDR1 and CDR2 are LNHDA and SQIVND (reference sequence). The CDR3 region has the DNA TGTGCCAGTAGTTCATCTATCAACTCCTACGAGCAGTACTTC. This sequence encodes CASSSSINSYEQYF. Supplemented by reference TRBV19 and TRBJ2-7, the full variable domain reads DGGITQSPKYLFRKEGQNVTLSCEQNLNHDAMYWYRQDPGQGLRLIYYSQIVNDFQKGDIAEGYSVSREKKESFPLTVTSAQKNPTAFYLCASSSSINSYEQYFGPGTRLTVT.

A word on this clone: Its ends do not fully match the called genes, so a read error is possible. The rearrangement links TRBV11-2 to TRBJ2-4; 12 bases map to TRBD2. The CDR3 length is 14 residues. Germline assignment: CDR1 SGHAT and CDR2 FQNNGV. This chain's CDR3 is CASSFGLAGNSQYF. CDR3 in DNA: TGTGCCAGCAGCTTCGGACTAGCGGGGAACAGTCAGTACTTC.